The source of this T cell receptor beta chain is a study of blood T cell repertoires in COVID-19 (dated by TCRdb to 2020 to 2021). Concerning the study at large: The collaborator samples originated in the United States, Italy and Spain and spanned the acute and convalescent phases of COVID-19. The repertoires were made available in a free public database intended to serve as a resource for research on the immune response to SARS-CoV-2. Where HLA class I and class II types were available, the types were taken from metadata supplied by the sample provider, not from assay-based typing. Subjects who had been exposed to COVID-19, were actively infected with it, or had recovered from it provided the deeply sampled blood TCRbeta repertoires that made up the dataset. Samples came from the ongoing ImmuneRACE study (first 160 participants) plus 1,254 subjects from 6 global collaborators. Nearly every sample came with metadata listing a de-identified subject ID, COVID-19 status, age in years and sex. The material from the prospective study consisted of cDNA or gDNA derived from T cells, B-cell-depleted T cells, or PBMCs. Points the paper makes about the study in general: How much clinical and demographic metadata was included differed by source and by participant, and the metadata was provided uncurated.

TCRbeta CDR3 regions were amplified from genomic DNA using the immunoSEQ Assay, a bias-controlled multiplex PCR. As for the original processing: The number of nucleated cells in each sample was estimated from the amplification of reference gene primers within the assay. To quantify the absolute abundance of each unique TCRbeta CDR3 rearrangement, sequence reads were collapsed and filtered. For each sample, productive Simpson clonality was calculated as the square root of Simpson's diversity index over productive rearrangements. TCRdb holds this immuneACCESS table with in-frame rearrangements only. Some clones are missing; in checked studies, unresolved V genes explain under half, and the rest has no known cause. That table gives V, J and clone size, and the DNA gave D and trimming. A total of approximately 100,000 clones appear in this sample, over 60% of them only once. The ten largest clones take up 6.2% of the sample.

One collaborating source in Seattle enrolled patients while the patients were actively infected and followed the patients over time throughout the course of disease. The collaborating institutions used their own protocols to collect whole blood in K2EDTA tubes. For TCRbeta analysis, collaborators shipped samples in one of three forms: frozen whole blood, isolated PBMCs, or DNA extracted from either of those sample types. Details on this clone: Its antigen remains unidentified. No base qualities exist here, and no much larger clone lies one base off it.

From its cysteine to its phenylalanine, the CDR3 spans 15 amino acids. This entry keeps only the CDR3 DNA: 45 bases, framed from base 1. The CDR1 and CDR2 encoded by the germline V gene are KGHSH and LQKENI. V has 4 bases trimmed and J has 3 bases trimmed; junction bases matching no gene number 6. This receptor was obtained from a man aged 80 or over with COVID-19, enrolled during active disease. The sequence joins TRBV18 to TRBJ2-7; 10 bases in the junction line up with TRBD1. The specimen was peripheral blood. The DNA is as follows: TGTGCCAGCTCACAACCGGGACAGGGGATCTACGAGCAGTACTTC. This sequence encodes CASSQPGQGIYEQYF.